A single T cell receptor beta chain is shown here with its context. Its antigen is not known. These data are taken from a study of beta chain features in type 1 diabetes. Points from the study as a whole: Type 1 diabetes patients had fewer VDJ junction insertions and more deletions. In all four CD4+ subsets, TCRB CDR3 length was significantly, moderately reduced in type 1 diabetes. The similarity of naive, central memory and Treg TCRB repertoires appeared greater among patients than among healthy donors.

The authors reverse transcribed all of the isolated RNA, so sequencing captured expressed TCRB transcripts. Measured with immunoSEQ multiplex PCR; TCRdb has only the in-frame clones, and not every one. The repertoire consists of about 340,000 clones, with about 13% occurring once and the leading ten covering around 0.016%. The CDR3 contains 18 residues. V dropped 3 bases and J dropped 1; count of bases not matched to a gene: 13. Germline-derived CDR1 and CDR2 are MGHDK and SYGVNS. Isolation of CD4+ naive, central memory, regulatory and stem cell-like memory cells was achieved by sorting via CD45RO/CCR7/CD25/CD127/CD95/CD27.

The sample consisted of naive CD4+ T cells from blood. The rearrangement uses TRBV25-1 and TRBJ2-3; the match to TRBD1 covers 7 bases. The TCR comes from a woman aged 18-29 years with type 1 diabetes. The CDR3 nucleotides are TGTGCCAGCAGTGATTGGGGGCAGGGGGTATCCGGCACAGATACGCAGTATTTT. The encoded protein is CASSDWGQGVSGTDTQYF.